Listed below are T cell receptor beta chains from one sample, sequenced in a study of shared clonotypes between healthy human individuals. Sequenced by immunoSEQ multiplex PCR; TCRdb stores in-frame clones only, minus some. The repertoire consists of around 500,000 clones, with 76% occurring once and the leading ten covering 13%. Sequenced: PBMCs. The origin of the receptors is a woman between 40 and 55 years old in good health. Some clones in this sample may be carry-over from other donors' samples. CDR3s include the opening cysteine and the closing phenylalanine or tryptophan. A D gene is named only where the DNA matches it firmly. Part of the rows lack a size; the others show once, few, many or a class for expanded clones.

j_call,d_call,cdr3_length,v_call,clone_size,cdr3_nt,cdr3_aa
TRBJ1-2,NA,13,TRBV13,NA,TGTGCCAGCAGCTTAGGCCAGAACTATGGCTACACCTTC,CASSLGQNYGYTF
TRBJ1-5,NA,13,TRBV7-8,NA,TGTGCCAGCAGCTGGGGATTGAGTCAGCCCCAGCATTTT,CASSWGLSQPQHF
TRBJ2-1,NA,15,TRBV7-9,few,TGTGCCAGCAGCTTAGGCAGTATCGGGAGTAATGAGCAGTTCTTC,CASSLGSIGSNEQFF
TRBJ2-7,NA,15,TRBV10-3,NA,TGTGCCATCAGTGAGTCGTTGCAGGTTGGTTACGAGCAGTACTTC,CAISESLQVGYEQYF
TRBJ1-4,NA,13,TRBV2,once,TGTGCCAGCAGTGGGGCAGGTAACGAAAAACTGTTTTTT,CASSGAGNEKLFF
TRBJ1-2,NA,16,TRBV7-2,NA,TGTGCCAGCAGCTCGGGGCGTGGATATTCTCTAAATGGCTACACCTTC,CASSSGRGYSLNGYTF
TRBJ2-3,NA,17,TRBV25-1,NA,TGTGCCAGCAGTGGCCATTCTGGTGGGTGGGGCACAGATACGCAGTATTTT,CASSGHSGGWGTDTQYF
TRBJ2-2,NA,15,TRBV7-2,NA,TGTGCCAGCCGCCTGACTAGGATAAGCACCGGGGAGCTGTTTTTT,CASRLTRISTGELFF
TRBJ1-5,NA,16,TRBV19,NA,TGTGCCAGTAGTCAAGGATGGACTGGGAACAATCAGCCCCAGCATTTT,CASSQGWTGNNQPQHF
TRBJ2-2,NA,11,TRBV7-9,few,TGTGCCAGCAGCGTTTCGGGGGAGCTGTTTTTT,CASSVSGELFF
TRBJ1-4,NA,15,TRBV9,NA,TGTGCCAGCAGCGTTGGGCCCGCCTCGAATGAAAAACTGTTTTTT,CASSVGPASNEKLFF
TRBJ2-5,TRBD2,16,TRBV19,NA,TGTGCCAGTAGAAATACCGGGCACGCGGGGGAGGAGACCCAGTACTTC,CASRNTGHAGEETQYF
TRBJ2-1,NA,14,TRBV18,NA,TGTGCCAGCTCACCACGGTCAGTACGGTATGAGCAGTTCTTC,CASSPRSVRYEQFF
TRBJ2-6,NA,18,TRBV30,NA,TGTGCCTGGAGTGTACCAGGGCTGTGGGGCTCTGGGGCCAACGTCCTGACTTTC,CAWSVPGLWGSGANVLTF
TRBJ1-2,NA,13,TRBV7-8,NA,TGTGCCAGCAGCTTAGCGGGGTACTATGGCTACACCTTC,CASSLAGYYGYTF
TRBJ1-3,NA,16,TRBV18,NA,TGTGCCAGCTCACCAGGGCCGATCCTCGGGGGAAACACCATATATTTT,CASSPGPILGGNTIYF
TRBJ2-3,TRBD2,15,TRBV5-1,NA,TGCGCCAGCAGTTTGGGACTAGCGGGAGTAGATACGCAGTATTTT,CASSLGLAGVDTQYF
TRBJ2-7,TRBD2,13,TRBV29-1,many,TGCAGCGTTGGTACTAGCGGGAGAGAAGAGCAGTACTTC,CSVGTSGREEQYF
TRBJ2-6,NA,15,TRBV5-4,NA,TGTGCCAGCAGCTTGGGGCTAGCTGGGGCCAACGTCCTGACTTTC,CASSLGLAGANVLTF
TRBJ2-6,TRBD2,18,TRBV7-9,NA,TGTGCCAGCAGCCCCAGGGGTAGCGGGAGCCGTGGGGCCAACGTCCTGACTTTC,CASSPRGSGSRGANVLTF
TRBJ2-1,NA,11,TRBV10-3,NA,TGTGCCATCAGTGTGTACAATGAGCAGTTCTTC,CAISVYNEQFF
TRBJ1-2,TRBD1,14,TRBV29-1,NA,TGCAGCGCCCTCGTGACAGGGGGTTATAACGGCTACACCTTC,CSALVTGGYNGYTF
TRBJ1-5,NA,15,TRBV4-3,once,TGCGCCAGCAGCCGACGGTTGTATAGCAATCAGCCCCAGCATTTT,CASSRRLYSNQPQHF
TRBJ2-7,TRBD2,15,TRBV2,NA,TGTGCCAGCAGGGATCGGACTAGCGGTGCCTACGAGCAGTACTTC,CASRDRTSGAYEQYF
TRBJ1-2,TRBD1,16,TRBV28,once,TGTGCCTTACTAGGGACAGGGGGCGGAAAACAATATGGCTACACCTTC,CALLGTGGGKQYGYTF
TRBJ2-2,TRBD2,15,TRBV5-1,NA,TGCGCCAGCAGCCCCAGGACTAGCCTGGCCGGGGAGCTGTTTTTT,CASSPRTSLAGELFF
TRBJ2-4,NA,12,TRBV27,NA,TGTGCCAGCAGCCAGCGCCCAAACATTCAGTACTTC,CASSQRPNIQYF
TRBJ2-1,NA,15,TRBV11-2,NA,TGTGCCAGCAGCTTAGGGCAGGGATTTTACAATGAGCAGTTCTTC,CASSLGQGFYNEQFF
TRBJ2-1,TRBD1,14,TRBV30,NA,TGTGCCTGGAGTGGGGACAGGGTCTACAATGAGCAGTTCTTC,CAWSGDRVYNEQFF
TRBJ2-7,NA,13,TRBV27,NA,TGTGCCAGCAGTTTCAGGCAGTCCTACGAGCAGTACTTC,CASSFRQSYEQYF
TRBJ2-7,NA,13,TRBV29-1,NA,TGCAGCGTTGTGGACTGGGCTACCTACGAGCAGTACTTC,CSVVDWATYEQYF
TRBJ2-7,TRBD1,15,TRBV11-2,NA,TGTGCCAGCAGCTTAGAGACAGGGATGGCCTACGAGCAGTACTTC,CASSLETGMAYEQYF
TRBJ2-7,TRBD1,14,TRBV18,NA,TGTGCCAGCTCACCTGGACAGGGTTTCTCCGAGCAGTACTTC,CASSPGQGFSEQYF
TRBJ1-2,TRBD1,14,TRBV9,NA,TGTGCCAGCACCAGATCAGGGGGCGCGTCTGGCTACACCTTC,CASTRSGGASGYTF
TRBJ2-7,NA,13,TRBV6-5,NA,TGTGCCAGCAGTTTCACAAGGGGTCACGAGCAGTACTTC,CASSFTRGHEQYF
TRBJ1-1,TRBD1,13,TRBV5-4,NA,TGTGCCAGCAGCGGACAGGGGAGGGCTGAAGCTTTCTTT,CASSGQGRAEAFF
TRBJ2-5,NA,15,TRBV18,NA,TGTGCCAGCTCACCAGGGGGCTTTAACCAAGAGACCCAGTACTTC,CASSPGGFNQETQYF
TRBJ2-2,TRBD1,15,TRBV13,NA,TGTGCCAGCAATCGTAGGGGGCCGAACACCGGGGAGCTGTTTTTT,CASNRRGPNTGELFF
TRBJ1-4,TRBD1,13,TRBV28,NA,TGTGCCAGCAGGGACAGGGCCGGAGAAAAACTGTTTTTT,CASRDRAGEKLFF
TRBJ1-4,NA,14,TRBV5-6,many,TGTGCCAGCAGCTTTAGCCCAACTAATGAAAAACTGTTTTTT,CASSFSPTNEKLFF
TRBJ2-7,NA,11,TRBV20-1,NA,TGCAGTGCTTTAAGTTTCTACGAGCAGTACTTC,CSALSFYEQYF
TRBJ2-7,TRBD2,16,TRBV11-2,NA,TGTGCCAGCAGCTTAGGGGGGACTAGCGGACTCTACGAGCAGTACTTC,CASSLGGTSGLYEQYF
TRBJ2-7,NA,14,TRBV4-3,NA,TGCGCCAGCAGCCATCGGGACGGCGCATACGAGCAGTACTTC,CASSHRDGAYEQYF
TRBJ2-2,NA,12,TRBV28,NA,TGTGCCAGCACCAAGATCGCCGGGGAGCTGTTTTTT,CASTKIAGELFF
TRBJ2-7,TRBD2,14,TRBV29-1,NA,TGCAGCGTTCAAGGACTAGCGACCTCCTACGAGCAGTACTTC,CSVQGLATSYEQYF
TRBJ1-3,TRBD1,17,TRBV15,once,TGTGCCACCAGCCTGGGGACAGGGGTATCGGATGGAAACACCATATATTTT,CATSLGTGVSDGNTIYF
TRBJ1-1,NA,15,TRBV2,NA,TGTGCCAGCAGTGAAATCGGGGGGCAGGAAACTGAAGCTTTCTTT,CASSEIGGQETEAFF